This is a list of T cell receptor beta chains from one sample in a study of T-cell reconstitution after alpha-beta-depleted transplantation in children. TCRdb reprocessed the PCR reads via MiXCR and lists one record per CDR3 protein. Of 230,000 or so distinct CDR3 sequences in the sample, about 8.8% were seen once. The sample in question was PBMCs from the stem cell graft donor, obtained from the stem cell graft. All receptors come from a human donor who donated a stem cell graft to a child with SCID. Each CDR3 is given with its conserved first and last residue.

V	J	CDR3
TRBV4-3	TRBJ2-7	CASSQASGGTYEQYF
TRBV5-1	TRBJ2-7	CASSLTGGNYEQYF
TRBV5-1	TRBJ1-3	CASSLGPGSSGNTIYF
TRBV11-3	TRBJ2-1	CASSYRQGSTEQFF
TRBV7-3	TRBJ1-5	CASSLFWALRRRPQHF
TRBV6-2/TRBV6-3	TRBJ2-1	CASSYSRGYNEQFF
TRBV20-1	TRBJ2-5	CSARGFSGAGSQETQYF
TRBV10-3	TRBJ2-7	CAISEGIEQYF
TRBV7-9	TRBJ2-3	CASSRGRDTQYF
TRBV7-2	TRBJ1-1	CASSLIPGTVNTEAFF
TRBV2	TRBJ2-3	CASSEGGGTEDTQYF
TRBV20-1	TRBJ2-1	CSASGGAFSYNEQFF
TRBV20-1	TRBJ2-3	CSAPVGGASTDTQYF
TRBV15	TRBJ2-5	CATSIGRETQYF
TRBV9	TRBJ2-2	CASGGQGASGELFF
TRBV20-1	TRBJ2-7	CSAISGGGEQYF
TRBV20-1	TRBJ1-1	CSARGLATEAFF
TRBV7-2	TRBJ1-1	CASSLLGQGPEAFF
TRBV20-1	TRBJ1-1	CSADSGHWGGVEAFF
TRBV12-3/TRBV12-4	TRBJ2-7	CASSFQGGREQYF
TRBV12-3/TRBV12-4	TRBJ2-1	CASSPQGLPYNEQFF
TRBV5-1	TRBJ2-5	CASRPDRDQETQYF
TRBV12-3/TRBV12-4	TRBJ1-2	CASSLAGTRLLGYGYTF
TRBV5-1	TRBJ2-7	CASRGTVYEQYF
TRBV5-1	TRBJ1-2	CASSRTGTGDGYTF
TRBV15	TRBJ1-5	CATSRERQSNQPQHF
TRBV12-3/TRBV12-4	TRBJ1-2	CASSLIGGPYGYTF
TRBV6-5	TRBJ1-3	CASSYSSGQGRGNTIYF
TRBV5-1	TRBJ2-1	CASSLEGIEQFF
TRBV3-1	TRBJ2-5	CASSQASGGSGETQYF
TRBV20-1	TRBJ2-7	CSARENSDKQYF
TRBV12-3/TRBV12-4	TRBJ2-3	CASRWDGTDTQYF
TRBV12-3/TRBV12-4	TRBJ2-4	CASSFPGTNIQYF
TRBV5-1	TRBJ2-7	CASSLSSGGAWEQYF
TRBV28	TRBJ1-4	CASSRGGGGEKLFF
TRBV7-2	TRBJ2-7	CASSPRTDAYEQYF
TRBV20-1	TRBJ2-5	CSAPRGGPQETQYF
TRBV11-2	TRBJ2-3	CASSLRPTSFLSTDTQYF
TRBV5-6	TRBJ2-6	CASSLPDRRSGANVLTF
TRBV20-1	TRBJ1-1	CSAIEREFMNTEAFF
TRBV20-1	TRBJ2-7	CSAMTGTYEQYF
TRBV7-8	TRBJ1-1	CASSLTAGFTEAFF
TRBV6-6	TRBJ2-5	CASSGGGPQYF
TRBV7-9	TRBJ2-1	CASSRQGPEQFF
TRBV9	TRBJ1-1	CASSVGRNTEAFF
TRBV28	TRBJ2-7	CASSPGTSGAYEQYF
TRBV20-1	TRBJ2-2	CSAAPGLAGNTGELFF
TRBV5-5	TRBJ1-2	CASSPDQNYGYTF
TRBV15	TRBJ2-7	CATSRDKTGYEQYF
TRBV7-9	TRBJ2-2	CASSALAVTNTGELFF
TRBV7-9	TRBJ1-6	CASRNIIVGGSPLHF
TRBV20-1	TRBJ1-1	CSAREGPNTEAFF
TRBV6-1	TRBJ1-1	CASTSGPWGEAFF
TRBV5-1	TRBJ2-1	CASSSGGGRGNEQFF
TRBV7-9	TRBJ1-2	CASSPPLVAEGDYGYTF
TRBV9	TRBJ2-3	CASSAGLSPSGGFADTQYF
TRBV4-3	TRBJ1-6	CASSQGLRDSPLHF